A single sample is the source of the 22 T cell receptor beta chains below, sequenced in a study of control samples from healthy donors and cancer patients. Assay: immunoSEQ multiplex PCR; the TCRdb copy retains only in-frame clones and omits some. Of about 100,000 clones listed, about 90% are singletons. Sequencing was carried out using blood. The receptors were gathered from a woman aged 45 to 65 in good health.

The chain employs TRBV6-4 and TRBJ2-1; 8 positions match TRBD1. After removal of 2 bases from V and 5 bases from J, the junction contained 8 bases not matched to a gene. The CDR3 has 16 residues. CDR1 is MRHNA, CDR2 SNTAGT, per germline. The CDR3 sequence: CASSDRRPGGHNEQFF. CDR3 coding DNA: TGTGCCAGCAGTGACCGTCGGCCAGGGGGCCACAATGAGCAGTTCTTC.

The sample holds a few counts of this clone. The gene calls are TRBV7-2 and TRBJ2-1, with D perhaps matching TRBD1 (6 bases). The CDR3 totals 14 residues. The V gene lost 2 bases and the J gene lost 5 bases, with 10 bases spanning the gap. The germline V gene encodes CDR1 SGHTA and CDR2 FQGNSA. As DNA, the CDR3 is TGTGCCAGCAGCTTAAGGAGACAGGACAATGAGCAGTTCTTC. Translating it yields CASSLRRQDNEQFF.

The chain has TRBV29-1 and TRBJ2-4; the D is unclear. The CDR3 consists of 12 residues. V was clipped by 7 bases and J by 0 bases, with 7 bases between them. Per the germline V gene, CDR1 is SQVTM and CDR2 is ANQGSEA. Here the CDR3 DNA reads TGCAGCGAAAGGTTAGCCAAAAACATTCAGTACTTC. As protein: CSERLAKNIQYF.

The CDR3 coding sequence is TGCAGCGTTAACACCGACTACAATGAGCAGTTCTTC. Its translation: CSVNTDYNEQFF. The chain links TRBV29-1 to TRBJ2-1; the D is unclear. Germline assignment: CDR1 SQVTM and CDR2 ANQGSEA. The CDR3 covers 12 residues. The V and J ends lost 5 bases and 3 bases respectively, with 8 bases between them.

The chain couples TRBV10-3 to TRBJ2-1; tentative D call: TRBD2 (5 bases). The CDR3 totals 13 residues. V dropped 4 bases and J dropped 8 bases, with 12 bases sitting between them. Germline V gene lookup returns CDR1 ENHRY and CDR2 SYGVKD. CDR3 nucleotides: TGTGCCATCAGTGGGGGAGTAGCCGATGAGCAGTTCTTC. Protein: CAISGGVADEQFF.

The chain recombines TRBV27 with TRBJ1-6; tentative D call: TRBD1 (5 bases). V dropped 7 bases and J dropped 0 bases, with 10 bases sitting between them. CDR1 and CDR2 from the germline V gene are MNHEY and SMNVEV (reference sequence). This CDR3 has 15 residues. CDR3 in DNA: TGTGCCAGCACCCGACAGAGCTCCTATAATTCACCCCTCCACTTT. Its protein product is CASTRQSSYNSPLHF.

The CDR3 protein is CSVKFRNEQFF. The CDR3 region has the DNA TGCAGCGTAAAGTTTAGGAATGAGCAGTTCTTC. The chain couples TRBV29-1 to TRBJ2-1, with D uncertain. V was pared by 6 bases and J by 7 bases, with 10 bases between. Germline V gene lookup returns CDR1 SQVTM and CDR2 ANQGSEA. This CDR3 is 11 amino acids long.

This clone appeared once. The rearrangement joins TRBV11-2 to TRBJ1-3; a weak D match, TRBD1 (5 bases). Germline CDR1 reads SGHAT; CDR2 reads FQNNGV. The V and J ends lost 2 bases and 0 bases respectively, with 14 bases between them. CDR3 size: 17 residues. This CDR3 is CASSLRGGGGSGNTIYF. The CDR3 DNA reads TGTGCCAGCAGCTTAAGGGGTGGTGGGGGCTCTGGAAACACCATATATTTT.

V gene TRBV27 combines with J gene TRBJ1-2, with TRBD1 identical over 9 bases. V lost 3 bases and J lost 4; bases outside the gene matches: 6. There are 15 residues in the CDR3. Germline V gene sequence: CDR1 MNHEY, CDR2 SMNVEV (reference sequence). CDR3 sequence (DNA): TGTGCCAGCAGTTTGGGGGGGGACAGGGTCTATGGCTACACCTTC. Its translation is CASSLGGDRVYGYTF.

The chain employs TRBV25-1 and TRBJ2-6; no firm D call. Germline V gene lookup returns CDR1 MGHDK and CDR2 SYGVNS. CDR3 length: 17 residues. V lost 3 bases and J 0 bases, leaving 12 bases between the germline ends. CDR3 loop: CASSDPHRSSGANVLTF. DNA of the CDR3: TGTGCCAGCAGTGATCCCCACCGAAGCTCTGGGGCCAACGTCCTGACTTTC. Variable domain in full (rest from reference TRBV25-1 and TRBJ2-6): EADIYQTPRYLVIGTGKKITLECSQTMGHDKMYWYQQDPGMELHLIHYSYGVNSTEKGDLSSESTVSRIRTEHFPLTLESARPSHTSQYLCASSDPHRSSGANVLTFGAGSRLTVL.

The V gene is TRBV19, the J gene TRBJ1-3; a weak D match, TRBD1 (6 bases). This CDR3 is 18 amino acids long. V was clipped by 5 bases and J by 1 base, with 21 bases between them. Germline V gene sequence: CDR1 LNHDA, CDR2 SQIVND (reference sequence). The CDR3 region is CASSQAPDSLGSGNTIYF. For the CDR3, the DNA is TGTGCCAGTAGTCAAGCCCCGGACAGTTTGGGTTCTGGAAACACCATATATTTT. The entire variable domain, with the rest obtained from reference TRBV19 and TRBJ1-3, is as follows: DGGITQSPKYLFRKEGQNVTLSCEQNLNHDAMYWYRQDPGQGLRLIYYSQIVNDFQKGDIAEGYSVSREKKESFPLTVTSAQKNPTAFYLCASSQAPDSLGSGNTIYFGEGSWLTVV.

The chain is built from TRBV30 and TRBJ1-4; D might be TRBD1 (5 bases). The germline V gene encodes CDR1 GTSNPN and CDR2 SVGIG (reference sequence). Trimming left V 0 bases short and J 1 base short, with 6 bases between. The CDR3 has 14 amino acids. CDR3 protein: CAWSVGGTNEKLFF. The CDR3 DNA is TGTGCCTGGAGTGTCGGGGGAACTAATGAAAAACTGTTTTTT.

The chain links TRBV11-2 to TRBJ2-7, with 14 positions matching TRBD2. Germline CDR1 reads SGHAT; CDR2 reads FQNNGV. The CDR3 runs 16 residues. V gave up 3 bases and J gave up 3 bases; unmatched junction bases: 4. CDR3 amino acids: CASSLGGLAGVYEQYV. The CDR3 nucleotides are TGTGCCAGCAGCTTGGGGGGACTAGCGGGAGTCTACGAGCAGTACGTC.

This clone was recorded once. This rearrangement joins TRBV5-1 to TRBJ2-2; maybe TRBD1 (7 bases). CDR1 SGHRS and CDR2 YFSETQ come from the germline V gene. This CDR3 region has 16 residues. The V end was cut by 0 bases, the J end by 2 bases, with 11 bases between. CDR3 loop: CASSLAGGGNTGELFF. The CDR3, as DNA: TGCGCCAGCAGCTTGGCCGGAGGGGGCAACACCGGGGAGCTGTTTTTT.

V gene TRBV21-1 combines with J gene TRBJ1-4; the table assigns TRBD1, which was not confirmed against the DNA. TRBV21-1 is listed as a pseudogene. The CDR3 consists of 16 residues. CDR3 amino acids: CASSTTPGGGNEKLFF. For the CDR3, the DNA is TGTGCCAGCAGCACAACCCCAGGGGGCGGAAATGAAAAACTGTTTTTT.

The V call is TRBV4-1, the J call TRBJ2-2; D is possibly TRBD1 (6 bases). The CDR3 totals 15 residues. The V end lost 3 bases, the J end lost 3 bases, and 11 bases lay between the germline ends. Germline CDR1 MGHRA, CDR2 YSYEKL. CDR3 loop: CASSQNRDHTGELFF. The CDR3, as DNA: TGCGCCAGCAGCCAGAACAGGGATCACACCGGGGAGCTGTTTTTT.

The chain couples TRBV7-2 to TRBJ2-7; D may be TRBD1 (6 bases). The CDR3 loop spans 16 amino acids. V gave up 4 bases and J gave up 4 bases, with 20 bases separating them. Germline CDR1 is SGHTA and CDR2 is FQGNSA. DNA for the CDR3: TGTGCCAGCAGCTCCGAGGGCAGGGGAAGCCGTTACGAGCAGTACTTC. Translation: CASSSEGRGSRYEQYF. Variable domain in full (rest from reference TRBV7-2 and TRBJ2-7): GAGVSQSPSNKVTEKGKDVELRCDPISGHTALYWYRQSLGQGLEFLIYFQGNSAPDKSGLPSDRFSAERTGGSVSTLTIQRTQQEDSAVYLCASSSEGRGSRYEQYFGPGTRLTVT.

This clone was detected only a few times. The CDR3 spells CASSTSWEGTEAFF. DNA of the CDR3: TGTGCCAGCAGTACCTCTTGGGAGGGAACTGAAGCTTTCTTT. The chain carries TRBV6-2 or TRBV6-3 and TRBJ1-1; D gene unclear. Germline V gives CDR1 MNHEY, CDR2 SVGEGT. Trimming cost V 5 bases and J 5 bases, with 15 bases left between them. The CDR3 has 14 residues.

The chain combines TRBV4-3 with TRBJ2-1; 9 bases are a match to TRBD2. V lost 1 base to trimming and J lost 5 bases; unmatched junction nucleotides: 6. The CDR3 covers 16 residues. Germline-derived CDR1 and CDR2 are LGHNA and YSLEER. For the CDR3, the DNA is TGCGCCAGCAGCCAAGCATGGGCTAGCGGGGACAATGAGCAGTTCTTC. Amino acids: CASSQAWASGDNEQFF.

This sequence joins TRBV7-2 and TRBJ1-2, with 8 nucleotides matching TRBD1. The CDR3 extends over 15 amino acids. Germline lookup yields CDR1 SGHTA and CDR2 FQGNSA. With 3 bases clipped from V and 2 bases from J, the junction kept 5 bases outside the gene matches. The CDR3 nucleotides read TGTGCCAGCAGCTTGAATAACAGGGGGAACTATGGCTACACCTTC. Translated, it gives CASSLNNRGNYGYTF.

This clone has just one count. The same CDR3 is also encoded by other DNA sequences in this sample. V usage is TRBV6-5 and J usage is TRBJ1-1; D uncertain. The CDR3 loop spans 13 amino acids. The germline V gene encodes CDR1 MNHEY and CDR2 SVGAGI. Trimming took 0 bases from V and 2 from J, leaving 4 bases between them. The CDR3 reads CASSYSRNTEAFF. The CDR3 bases are TGTGCCAGCAGTTACTCGAGAAACACTGAAGCTTTCTTT.

The rearrangement links TRBV3-1 (or the pseudogene TRBV3-2) to TRBJ2-2; 9 bases align to TRBD2. Germline V gives CDR1 LGHDT, CDR2 YNNKEL (reference sequence). The CDR3 spans 16 residues. The trim removed 1 base at V and 4 bases at J, leaving 4 bases unmatched. DNA for the CDR3: TGTGCCAGCAGCCAAGGAGCGGGGGGTCTCACCGGGGAGCTGTTTTTT. Its translation: CASSQGAGGLTGELFF.